This T cell receptor beta chain comes out of a study of blood T cell repertoires in COVID-19. Looking at the study overall: PBMCs, B-cell-depleted T cells, or T cells provided the cDNA or gDNA that made up the material.

Source study methods: Amplified reference gene primers provided the basis for estimating nucleated cell counts. Clones were read by immunoSEQ multiplex PCR, and TCRdb kept only the in-frame ones, dropping some. The DNA was the basis for D and trimming; V, J and clone size are from that table. The sample records some 700,000 clones, 80% to 90% being singletons. Germline lookup yields CDR1 KGHDR and CDR2 SFDVKD. CDR3 size: 16 residues. V lost 3 bases and J lost 1; bases outside the gene matches: 4. This clone came up a few times. The rearrangement uses TRBV24-1 and TRBJ1-3; 8 bases are shared with TRBD1. The receptor's source is a woman between 18 and 30 years old with acute or convalescent COVID-19. Sequencing used peripheral blood. CDR3 amino acids: CATSDPGGSSGNTIYF. The CDR3 DNA follows: TGTGCCACCAGTGATCCAGGGGGCAGTTCTGGAAACACCATATATTTT.